This T cell receptor (beta chain) originates from a study of response to subunit inactivated influenza vaccine. The germline V gene encodes CDR1 SGHTA and CDR2 FQGNSA. The CDR3 consists of 13 residues. The V and J ends lost 4 bases and 5 bases respectively, with 8 bases between them. This clonotype was detected many times. TCRdb redid the calling of the RT-PCR reads with MiXCR, one entry per CDR3 protein. The sample comprises about 620,000 distinct CDR3 sequences, approximately 12% of which are singletons, and approximately 10% rests with the top ten. The sequences come from PBMCs from blood, collected on the day of vaccination. This clonotype was sampled from a man aged 50 or older who received an inactivated influenza vaccine. This chain links TRBV7-2 with TRBJ2-2; no clear D. The CDR3 is CASSSTSTGELFF. CDR3 coding DNA: TGTGCCAGCAGCTCCACCTCTACCGGGGAGCTGTTTTTT.